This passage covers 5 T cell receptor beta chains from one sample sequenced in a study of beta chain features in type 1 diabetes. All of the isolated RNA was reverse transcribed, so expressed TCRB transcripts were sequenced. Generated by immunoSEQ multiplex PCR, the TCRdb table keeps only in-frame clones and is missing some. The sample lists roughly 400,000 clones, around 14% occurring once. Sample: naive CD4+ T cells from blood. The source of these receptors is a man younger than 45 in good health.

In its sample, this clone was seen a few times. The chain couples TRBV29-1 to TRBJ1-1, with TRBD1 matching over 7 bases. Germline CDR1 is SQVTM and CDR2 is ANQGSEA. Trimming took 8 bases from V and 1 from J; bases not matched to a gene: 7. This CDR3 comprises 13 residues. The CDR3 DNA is TGCAGCTTTACCGGGACAGCGAACACTGAAGCTTTCTTT. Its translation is CSFTGTANTEAFF.

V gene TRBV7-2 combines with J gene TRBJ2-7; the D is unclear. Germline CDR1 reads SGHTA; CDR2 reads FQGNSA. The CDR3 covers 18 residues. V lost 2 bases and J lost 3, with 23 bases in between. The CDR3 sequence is CASSLNRPGSYSHYEQYF. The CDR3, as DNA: TGTGCCAGCAGCTTAAATCGTCCCGGCAGTTATTCCCACTACGAGCAGTACTTC.

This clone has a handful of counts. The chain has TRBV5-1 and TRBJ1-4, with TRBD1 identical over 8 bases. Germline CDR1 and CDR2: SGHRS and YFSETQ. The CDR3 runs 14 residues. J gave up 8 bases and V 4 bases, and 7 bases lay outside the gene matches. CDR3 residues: CASSRTGLEEKLFF. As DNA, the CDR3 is TGCGCCAGCAGCCGGACAGGGCTTGAAGAAAAACTGTTTTTT.

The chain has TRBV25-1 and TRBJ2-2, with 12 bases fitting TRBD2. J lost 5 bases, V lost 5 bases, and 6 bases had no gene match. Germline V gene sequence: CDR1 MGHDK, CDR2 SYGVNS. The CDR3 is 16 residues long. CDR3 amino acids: CASSYTSGRSTGELFF. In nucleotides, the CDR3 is TGTGCCAGCAGTTACACTAGCGGGAGGTCTACCGGGGAGCTGTTTTTT.

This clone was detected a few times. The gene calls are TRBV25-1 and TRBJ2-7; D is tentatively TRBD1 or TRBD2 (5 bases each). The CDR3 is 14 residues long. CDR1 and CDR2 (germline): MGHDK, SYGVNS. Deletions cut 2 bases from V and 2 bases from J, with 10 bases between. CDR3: CASSEPGPTYEQYF. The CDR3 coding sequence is TGTGCCAGCAGTGAACCGGGACCAACCTACGAGCAGTACTTC.